Listed below are T cell receptor beta chains from one sample, sequenced in a study of blood T cell repertoires in COVID-19. The method was immunoSEQ multiplex PCR; TCRdb's version includes in-frame clones alone and lacks a portion of them. The data contain about 81,000 clones, 88% of them seen just once; the ten biggest clones take up approximately 5.1%. Material: peripheral blood. The receptors were sampled from a woman older than 75 with acute or convalescent COVID-19. CDR3s leave out the opening cysteine and the closing phenylalanine or tryptophan. D genes are given only for firm matches.

TRBV19	14	TRBD1	TRBJ1-4	ASSSQQQGINEKLF
TRBV2	14	NA	TRBJ2-5	ASSPGRGATQETQY
TRBV25-1	15	NA	TRBJ2-2	ASSPATSFVANGELF
TRBV5-8	12	NA	TRBJ1-1	ASSLGGVITEAF
TRBV2	13	NA	TRBJ1-2	ASSPTRGGDYGYT
TRBV3-1/TRBV3-2	11	TRBD2	TRBJ2-3	ASGTSGTDTQY
TRBV4-2	14	NA	TRBJ1-5	ASSQDIAGGNQPQH
TRBV30	11	NA	TRBJ1-6	AWTVATGSPLH
TRBV2	12	NA	TRBJ1-1	ASSPRRGNTEAF
TRBV9	12	TRBD2	TRBJ2-7	ASSVGGSGYEQY